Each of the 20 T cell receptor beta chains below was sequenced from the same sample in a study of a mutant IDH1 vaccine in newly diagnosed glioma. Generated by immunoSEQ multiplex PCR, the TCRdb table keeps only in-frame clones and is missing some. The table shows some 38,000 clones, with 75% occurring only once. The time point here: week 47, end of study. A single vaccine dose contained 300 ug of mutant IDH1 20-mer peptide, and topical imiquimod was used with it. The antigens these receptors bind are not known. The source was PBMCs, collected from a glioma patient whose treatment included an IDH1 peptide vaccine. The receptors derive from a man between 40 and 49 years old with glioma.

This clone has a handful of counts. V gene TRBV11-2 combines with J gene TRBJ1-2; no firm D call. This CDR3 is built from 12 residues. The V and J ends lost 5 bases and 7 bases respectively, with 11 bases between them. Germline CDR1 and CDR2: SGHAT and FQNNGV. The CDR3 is CASSPYQGGYTF. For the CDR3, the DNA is TGTGCCAGCAGCCCATATCAAGGTGGCTACACCTTC.

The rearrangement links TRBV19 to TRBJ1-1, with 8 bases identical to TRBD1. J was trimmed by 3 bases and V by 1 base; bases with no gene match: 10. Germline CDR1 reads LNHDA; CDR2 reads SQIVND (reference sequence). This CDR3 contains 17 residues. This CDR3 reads CASSIGTGTRRDTEAFF. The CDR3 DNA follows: TGTGCCAGTAGTATAGGGACAGGGACAAGACGGGACACTGAAGCTTTCTTT.

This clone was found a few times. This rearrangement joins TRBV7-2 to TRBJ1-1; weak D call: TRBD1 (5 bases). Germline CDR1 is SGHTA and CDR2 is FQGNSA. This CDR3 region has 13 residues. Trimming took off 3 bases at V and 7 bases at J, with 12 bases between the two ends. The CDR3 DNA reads TGTGCCAGCAGCTTGGCGTCTCAGGGTGAAGCTTTCTTT. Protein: CASSLASQGEAFF. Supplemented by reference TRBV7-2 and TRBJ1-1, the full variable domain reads GAGVSQSPSNKVTEKGKDVELRCDPISGHTALYWYRQSLGQGLEFLIYFQGNSAPDKSGLPSDRFSAERTGGSVSTLTIQRTQQEDSAVYLCASSLASQGEAFFGQGTRLTVV.

The CDR3 DNA reads as TGTGCCAGCAGTCCCCGTGGGGGTCTTGAAGCTTTCTTT. Amino acids: CASSPRGGLEAFF. The chain recombines TRBV27 with TRBJ1-1; possibly TRBD1 for D (5 bases). Germline CDR1 and CDR2: MNHEY and SMNVEV (reference sequence). Between the trimmed V and J ends, which lost 5 bases and 7 bases, there was a span of 14 bases. The CDR3 sequence is 13 residues long.

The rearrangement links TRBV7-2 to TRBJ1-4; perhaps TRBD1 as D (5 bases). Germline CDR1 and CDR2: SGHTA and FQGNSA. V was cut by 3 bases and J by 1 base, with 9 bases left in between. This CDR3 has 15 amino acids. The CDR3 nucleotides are TGTGCCAGCAGCTTGAACGGGGGAACTAATGAAAAACTGTTTTTT. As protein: CASSLNGGTNEKLFF. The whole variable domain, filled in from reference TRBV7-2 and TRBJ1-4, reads GAGVSQSPSNKVTEKGKDVELRCDPISGHTALYWYRQSLGQGLEFLIYFQGNSAPDKSGLPSDRFSAERTGGSVSTLTIQRTQQEDSAVYLCASSLNGGTNEKLFFGSGTQLSVL.

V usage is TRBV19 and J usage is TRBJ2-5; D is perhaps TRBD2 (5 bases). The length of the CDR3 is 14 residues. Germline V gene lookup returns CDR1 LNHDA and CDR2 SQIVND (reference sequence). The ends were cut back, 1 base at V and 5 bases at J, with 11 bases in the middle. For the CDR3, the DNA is TGTGCCAGTAGTATAGGTAGAGCGGCGGAGACCCAGTACTTC. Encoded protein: CASSIGRAAETQYF.

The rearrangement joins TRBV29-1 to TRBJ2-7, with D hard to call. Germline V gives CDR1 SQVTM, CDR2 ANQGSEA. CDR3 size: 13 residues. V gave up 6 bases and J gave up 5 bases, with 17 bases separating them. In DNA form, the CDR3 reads TGCAGCGTAACCGTAGAAGGCAGACACGAGCAGTACGTC. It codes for CSVTVEGRHEQYV.

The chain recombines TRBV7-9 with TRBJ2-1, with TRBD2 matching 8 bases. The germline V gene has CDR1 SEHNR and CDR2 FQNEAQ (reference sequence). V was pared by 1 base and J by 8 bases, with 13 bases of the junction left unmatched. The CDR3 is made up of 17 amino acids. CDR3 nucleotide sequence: TGTGCCAGCAGCTTAGTGGCTAGCGGGCGACGAGGGGATGAGCAGTTCTTC. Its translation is CASSLVASGRRGDEQFF.

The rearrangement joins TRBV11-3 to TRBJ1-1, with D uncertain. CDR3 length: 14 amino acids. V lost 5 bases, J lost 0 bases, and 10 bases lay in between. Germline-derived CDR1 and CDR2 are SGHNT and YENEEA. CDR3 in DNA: TGTGCCAGCAGCCCCCTGGCCCTGAACACTGAAGCTTTCTTT. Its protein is CASSPLALNTEAFF.

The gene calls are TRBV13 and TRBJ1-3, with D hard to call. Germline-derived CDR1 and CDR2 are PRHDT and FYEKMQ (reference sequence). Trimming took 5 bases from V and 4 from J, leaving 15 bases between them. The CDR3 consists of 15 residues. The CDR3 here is CASSVDVVGGNTIYF. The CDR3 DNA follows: TGTGCCAGCAGCGTCGACGTTGTGGGAGGAAACACCATATATTTT. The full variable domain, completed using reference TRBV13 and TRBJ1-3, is AAGVIQSPRHLIKEKRETATLKCYPIPRHDTVYWYQQGPGQDPQFLISFYEKMQSDKGSIPDRFSAQQFSDYHSELNMSSLELGDSALYFCASSVDVVGGNTIYFGEGSWLTVV.

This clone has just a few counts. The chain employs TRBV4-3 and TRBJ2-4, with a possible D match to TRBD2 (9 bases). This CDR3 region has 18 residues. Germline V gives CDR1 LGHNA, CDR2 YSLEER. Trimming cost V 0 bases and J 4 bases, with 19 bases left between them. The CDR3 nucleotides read TGCGCCAGCAGCCAAGATCAGGGGGCGGGGGGGAGGAAAAACATTCAGTACTTC. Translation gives CASSQDQGAGGRKNIQYF.

CDR3 region: CASSLTAFGYTF. In nucleotides, the CDR3 is TGTGCCAGTAGCCTCACAGCGTTTGGCTACACCTTC. The gene calls are TRBV19 and TRBJ1-2; D not resolved. Germline V gene sequence: CDR1 LNHDA, CDR2 SQIVND (reference sequence). The germline V and J ends were trimmed by 6 bases and 7 bases, with 12 bases remaining between them. The CDR3 totals 12 residues.

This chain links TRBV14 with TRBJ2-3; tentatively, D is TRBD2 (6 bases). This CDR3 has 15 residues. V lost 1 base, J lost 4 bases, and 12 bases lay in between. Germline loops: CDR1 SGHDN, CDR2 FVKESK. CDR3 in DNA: TGTGCCAGCAGCCAAGTGGGCGGGATAGCAGATACGCAGTATTTT. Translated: CASSQVGGIADTQYF.

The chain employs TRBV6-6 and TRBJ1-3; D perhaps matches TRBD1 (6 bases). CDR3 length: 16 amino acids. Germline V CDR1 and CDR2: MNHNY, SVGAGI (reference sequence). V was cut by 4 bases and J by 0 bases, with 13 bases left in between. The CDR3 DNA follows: TGTGCCAGCAGTTGGCAGGGGTCCGACTCTGGAAACACCATATATTTT. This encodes CASSWQGSDSGNTIYF.

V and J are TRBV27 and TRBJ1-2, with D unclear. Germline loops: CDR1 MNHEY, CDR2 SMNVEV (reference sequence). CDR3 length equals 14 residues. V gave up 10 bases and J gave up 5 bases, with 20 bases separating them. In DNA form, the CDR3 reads TGTGCCATCCCCCCCCGCCGGGTAAGGTATGGCTACACCTTC. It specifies CAIPPRRVRYGYTF.

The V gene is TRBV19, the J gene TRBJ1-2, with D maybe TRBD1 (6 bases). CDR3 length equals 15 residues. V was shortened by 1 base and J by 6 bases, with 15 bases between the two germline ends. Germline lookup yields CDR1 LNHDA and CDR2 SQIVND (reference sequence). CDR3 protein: CASSIAGARMDGYTF. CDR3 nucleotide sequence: TGTGCCAGTAGTATAGCAGGGGCGCGGATGGATGGCTACACCTTC.

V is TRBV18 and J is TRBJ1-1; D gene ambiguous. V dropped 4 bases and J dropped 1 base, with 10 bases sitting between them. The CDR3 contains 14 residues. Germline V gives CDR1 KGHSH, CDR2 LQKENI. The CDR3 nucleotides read TGTGCCAGCTCACTTTCCCAAGAGAACACTGAAGCTTTCTTT. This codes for CASSLSQENTEAFF.

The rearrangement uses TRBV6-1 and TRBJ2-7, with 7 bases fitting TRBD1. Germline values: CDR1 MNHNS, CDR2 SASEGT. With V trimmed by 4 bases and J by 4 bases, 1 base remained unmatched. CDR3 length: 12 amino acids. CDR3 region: CASSGDSYEQYV. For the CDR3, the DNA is TGTGCCAGCAGTGGGGACAGTTACGAGCAGTACGTC.

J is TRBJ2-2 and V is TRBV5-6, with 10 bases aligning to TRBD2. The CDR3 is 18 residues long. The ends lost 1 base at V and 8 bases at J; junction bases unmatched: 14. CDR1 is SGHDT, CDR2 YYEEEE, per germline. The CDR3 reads CASSLREGTSARRGELFF. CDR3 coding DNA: TGTGCCAGCAGCTTGAGGGAAGGGACTAGCGCGCGTCGGGGGGAGCTGTTTTTT.

Written as DNA, the CDR3 is TGCAGTGCTACTAGCCGGGGGGGCTACACCTTC. The encoded protein is CSATSRGGYTF. The chain has TRBV20-1 and TRBJ1-2; TRBD1 might be the D (5 bases). This CDR3 is 11 amino acids long. Trimming left V 4 bases short and J 8 bases short, with 11 bases between. Germline V CDR1 and CDR2: DFQATT, SNEGSKA (reference sequence).